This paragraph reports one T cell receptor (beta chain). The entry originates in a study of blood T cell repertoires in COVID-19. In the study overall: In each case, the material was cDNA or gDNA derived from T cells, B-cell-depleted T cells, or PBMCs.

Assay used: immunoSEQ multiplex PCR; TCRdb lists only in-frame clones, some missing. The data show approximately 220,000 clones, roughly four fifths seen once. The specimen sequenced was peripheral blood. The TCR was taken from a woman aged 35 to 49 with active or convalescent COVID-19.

The CDR3 region has the DNA TGTGCCACCAGTGACCCTAAACAGGGGGCGAACACCGGGGAGCTGTTTTTT. Amino acids: CATSDPKQGANTGELFF. The rearrangement links TRBV24-1 to TRBJ2-2, with 8 positions matching TRBD1. Germline assignment: CDR1 KGHDR and CDR2 SFDVKD. Trimming took 4 bases from V and 0 from J; bases not matched to a gene: 6. This CDR3 contains 17 residues.